What follows are 5 T cell receptor beta chains derived from one specimen sequenced in a study of blood T cell repertoires in COVID-19. Method: immunoSEQ multiplex PCR; TCRdb's copy keeps in-frame clones and lacks some. The sample carries 75,000 to 100,000 clones, about 80% recorded once. Input material: peripheral blood. These receptors were collected from a man aged 70-80 years with acute or convalescent COVID-19.

This chain links TRBV7-2 with TRBJ2-4, with 10 bases that match TRBD1. The CDR3 is 18 residues long. From germline, CDR1 is SGHTA and CDR2 FQGNSA. J lost 3 bases, V lost 2 bases, and 10 bases had no gene match. This chain's CDR3 is CASSLIRDRGIVKNIQYF. CDR3 bases: TGTGCCAGCAGCTTAATCCGGGACAGGGGAATAGTCAAAAACATTCAGTACTTC.

The genes are TRBV29-1 and TRBJ2-3; tentatively, D is TRBD1 (5 bases). V gave up 1 base and J gave up 0 bases, with 8 bases separating them. From germline, CDR1 is SQVTM and CDR2 ANQGSEA. The CDR3 is 14 residues long. This chain's CDR3 is CSVEGAGSTDTQYF. The CDR3 DNA follows: TGCAGCGTTGAAGGGGCAGGGAGCACAGATACGCAGTATTTT.

This clone was counted only a few times. This chain connects TRBV9 to TRBJ1-3; 9 positions agree with TRBD1. This CDR3 spans 14 amino acids. V was clipped by 4 bases and J by 5 bases; unmatched bases: 4. In germline, CDR1 is SGDLS, CDR2 YYNGEE. CDR3 in amino acids: CASSFGTGRNTIYF. As DNA, the CDR3 is TGTGCCAGCAGCTTTGGGACAGGGCGAAACACCATATATTTT.

The gene calls are TRBV28 and TRBJ2-2; the D gene is possibly TRBD1 (6 bases). The CDR3 extends over 17 amino acids. Per the germline V gene, CDR1 is MDHEN and CDR2 is SYDVKM. V was cut by 3 bases and J by 6 bases, with 20 bases left in between. The CDR3 reads CASSFRTDFGLPGELFF. In DNA, the CDR3 is TGTGCCAGCAGTTTCCGGACAGACTTTGGTCTTCCCGGGGAGCTGTTTTTT.

The rearrangement joins TRBV25-1 to TRBJ2-4; possibly TRBD1 for D (5 bases). The V end was cut by 5 bases, the J end by 7 bases, with 15 bases between. CDR1 MGHDK and CDR2 SYGVNS come from the germline V gene. This CDR3 is 14 amino acids long. The CDR3 sequence: CASSSQGDVNIQYF. The CDR3 nucleotides read TGTGCCAGCAGTAGCCAGGGCGATGTGAACATTCAGTACTTC.